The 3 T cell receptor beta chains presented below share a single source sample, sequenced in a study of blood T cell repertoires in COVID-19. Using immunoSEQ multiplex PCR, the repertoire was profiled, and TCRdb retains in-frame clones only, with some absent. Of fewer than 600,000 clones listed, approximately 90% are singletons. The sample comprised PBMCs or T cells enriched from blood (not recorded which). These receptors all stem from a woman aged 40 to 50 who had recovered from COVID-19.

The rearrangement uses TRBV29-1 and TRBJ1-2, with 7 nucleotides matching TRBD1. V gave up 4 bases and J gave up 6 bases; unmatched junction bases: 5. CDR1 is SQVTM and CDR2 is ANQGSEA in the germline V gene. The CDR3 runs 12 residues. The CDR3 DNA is TGCAGCGTTGTTGGGACAGCGAATGGCTACACCTTC. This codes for CSVVGTANGYTF.

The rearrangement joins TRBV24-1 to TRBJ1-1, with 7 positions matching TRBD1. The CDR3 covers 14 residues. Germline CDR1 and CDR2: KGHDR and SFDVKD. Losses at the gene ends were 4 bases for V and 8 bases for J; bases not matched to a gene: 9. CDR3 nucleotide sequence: TGTGCCACCAGTGACCCACGAACAGGGGAGGAAGCTTTCTTT. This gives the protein CATSDPRTGEEAFF.

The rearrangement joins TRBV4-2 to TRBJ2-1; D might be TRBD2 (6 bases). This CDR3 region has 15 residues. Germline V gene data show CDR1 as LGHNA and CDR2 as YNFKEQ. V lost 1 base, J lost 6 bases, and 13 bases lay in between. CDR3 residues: CASSQAGGDLNEQFF. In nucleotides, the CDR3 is TGTGCCAGCAGCCAAGCCGGGGGAGACCTCAATGAGCAGTTCTTC.